Listed here are 17 T cell receptor beta chains from one sample, sequenced in a study of T-cell reconstitution after alpha-beta-depleted transplantation in children. Preparation of the TCRbeta library was carried out with unique molecular identifiers. TCRdb redid the calling of the PCR reads with MiXCR, one entry per CDR3 protein. Among around 440,000 distinct CDR3 sequences listed, roughly 16% were seen once. The source was PBMCs, mostly from graft donor cells, collected 360 days after TCRalphabeta/CD19-depleted stem cell transplant. The receptor set was obtained from a boy younger than two who had a stem cell transplant for Wiskott-Aldrich syndrome, so the T cells may come from the graft donor.

The chain has TRBV29-1 and TRBJ2-2; 9 positions match TRBD1. CDR1 is SQVTM, CDR2 ANQGSEA, per germline. Trimming removed 1 base from V and 2 bases from J; junction bases left unmatched: 2. The CDR3 loop spans 15 amino acids. CDR3 in amino acids: CSVEGTGVNTGELFF. The CDR3 DNA follows: TGCAGCGTTGAAGGGACAGGGGTTAACACCGGGGAGCTGTTTTTT.

V usage is TRBV3-1 and J usage is TRBJ2-5; TRBD2 agrees at 11 bases. Germline CDR1 LGHDT, CDR2 YNNKEL (reference sequence). V lost 3 bases, J lost 3 bases, and 12 bases stayed unmatched. There are 18 residues in the CDR3. CDR3 DNA sequence: TGTGCCAGCAGCCAGCTACCCCCGGGACTAGCGGCCGAAGAGACCCAGTACTTC. It codes for CASSQLPPGLAAEETQYF.

In this sample, this clonotype turned up a few times. The rearrangement uses TRBV3-1 and TRBJ2-2; possible D gene TRBD2, 6 bases. Germline V lookup: CDR1 LGHDT, CDR2 YNNKEL (reference sequence). The V end lost 3 bases, the J end lost 7 bases, and 24 bases lay between the germline ends. The CDR3 runs 18 residues. CDR3 sequence (DNA): TGTGCCAGCAGCCATGCTAATGCGGGGAAGTTCTGTTTCGGGGAGCTGTTTTTT. Translation gives CASSHANAGKFCFGELFF.

The rearrangement uses TRBV6-1 and TRBJ2-3; 8 bases are a match to TRBD2. Germline trimming cut 2 bases from V and 1 base from J; bases unmatched to any gene: 2. Germline assignment: CDR1 MNHNS and CDR2 SASEGT. The CDR3 sequence is 15 residues long. As DNA, the CDR3 is TGTGCCAGCAGTGAATTCGGGGGGGGCACAGATACGCAGTATTTT. Residues: CASSEFGGGTDTQYF.

The chain combines TRBV7-8 with TRBJ2-2; 11 bases match TRBD2. Germline assignment: CDR1 SGHVS and CDR2 FQNEAQ. The length of the CDR3 is 15 residues. The V and J ends lost 4 bases and 6 bases, in that order; junction bases with no gene match: 4. CDR3 amino acids: CASSSVAGGPGELFF. In DNA form, the CDR3 reads TGTGCCAGCAGCTCCGTAGCGGGAGGGCCCGGGGAGCTGTTTTTT.

This clonotype has a handful of counts. V is TRBV9 and J is TRBJ2-7; D possibly corresponds to TRBD2 (6 bases). With 4 bases removed from V and 7 bases from J, the gap between germline ends came to 24 bases. The CDR3 loop spans 16 amino acids. Germline V gene data show CDR1 as SGDLS and CDR2 as YYNGEE. The CDR3 coding sequence is TGTGCCAGCAGCACTCTCTGGGACTCTAGCCGGGGAGAGCAGTACTTC. It specifies CASSTLWDSSRGEQYF. Supplemented by reference TRBV9 and TRBJ2-7, the full variable domain reads DSGVTQTPKHLITATGQRVTLRCSPRSGDLSVYWYQQSLDQGLQFLIQYYNGEERAKGNILERFSAQQFPDLHSELNLSSLELGDSALYFCASSTLWDSSRGEQYFGPGTRLTVT.

This clonotype was seen a handful of times. The V gene is TRBV20-1, the J gene TRBJ2-5; the D is unclear. The CDR3 runs 13 residues. V lost 6 bases and J 1 base, leaving 12 bases between the germline ends. In germline, CDR1 is DFQATT, CDR2 SNEGSKA (reference sequence). This CDR3 reads CSAMDGFQETQYF. In nucleotides, the CDR3 is TGCAGTGCCATGGACGGTTTCCAAGAGACCCAGTACTTC.

About this clonotype itself: The junction does not match germline at one end; this may be a read error. The chain joins TRBV5-1 to TRBJ2-7; possible D gene TRBD2, 5 bases. The CDR3 covers 11 residues. From germline, CDR1 is SGHRS and CDR2 YFSETQ. The CDR3 sequence: CASSDGPGWCF. The CDR3 bases are TGCGCCAGCAGCGATGGACCGGGGTGGTGCTTC.

In its sample, this clonotype was seen a few times. The V call is TRBV6-5, the J call TRBJ2-1, with TRBD2 matching over 8 bases. V was pared by 4 bases and J by 1 base, with 12 bases of the junction left unmatched. From germline, CDR1 is MNHEY and CDR2 SVGAGI. The CDR3 has 18 residues. CDR3 in amino acids: CASSLFSGGRLSYNEQFF. The CDR3 nucleotides are TGTGCCAGCAGTTTGTTCAGCGGGGGTCGACTGTCCTACAATGAGCAGTTCTTC.

Written as DNA, the CDR3 is TGTGCCAGCAGCCACTGGGGGGGGGCGAATGAGCAGTTCTTC. Translation gives CASSHWGGANEQFF. The chain recombines TRBV27 with TRBJ2-1, with a weak D call TRBD2 (7 bases). This CDR3 region has 14 residues. The V end was cut by 6 bases, the J end by 7 bases, with 16 bases between. The germline V gene has CDR1 MNHEY and CDR2 SMNVEV (reference sequence).

The CDR3 DNA follows: TGCAGTGCTAGCGGAGGGGGCATAAATACGCAGTATTTT. Residues: CSASGGGINTQYF. This chain links TRBV20-1 with TRBJ2-3; D is perhaps TRBD1 (7 bases). V lost 3 bases and J 7 bases, leaving 14 bases between the germline ends. The germline gives CDR1 DFQATT, CDR2 SNEGSKA (reference sequence). CDR3 length: 13 residues.

The chain recombines TRBV28 with TRBJ1-1, with D possibly TRBD1 on 5 matching bases. Looked up from germline, CDR1 is MDHEN and CDR2 is SYDVKM. The V end was cut by 3 bases, the J end by 11 bases, with 10 bases between. This CDR3 spans 11 amino acids. The CDR3 region is CASSFERGAFF. The CDR3 DNA reads as TGTGCCAGCAGTTTCGAGAGGGGCGCTTTCTTT.

This clonotype appeared a few times. The V call is TRBV20-1, the J call TRBJ1-1; D might be TRBD1 (5 bases). V was trimmed by 3 bases and J by 13 bases, leaving 18 bases between them. Germline loops: CDR1 DFQATT, CDR2 SNEGSKA (reference sequence). There are 12 residues in the CDR3. The CDR3 sequence is CSASRAQGRGFF. CDR3 bases: TGCAGTGCTAGTCGGGCCCAGGGTCGGGGTTTCTTT.

The CDR3 sequence is CASSVPGRDSPLHF. The CDR3 bases are TGTGCCAGCAGTGTCCCGGGACGGGATTCACCCCTCCACTTT. This chain uses TRBV6-2 or TRBV6-3 with TRBJ1-6, with a weak D call TRBD1 (5 bases). V dropped 5 bases and J dropped 8 bases, with 13 bases sitting between them. The CDR3 has 14 residues. The germline V gene has CDR1 MNHEY and CDR2 SVGEGT.

V and J are TRBV27 and TRBJ2-5; no reliable D call. The V end was cut by 4 bases, the J end by 5 bases, with 11 bases between. The length of the CDR3 is 13 residues. Per the germline V gene, CDR1 is MNHEY and CDR2 is SMNVEV (reference sequence). CDR3 nucleotides: TGTGCCAGCAGTTGGGGTAGGGCCGAGACCCAGTACTTC. Translated: CASSWGRAETQYF.

The rearrangement joins TRBV2 to TRBJ2-2; TRBD2 agrees at 11 bases. CDR3 length: 15 amino acids. The germline V gene has CDR1 SNHLY and CDR2 FYNNEI. V dropped 6 bases and J dropped 9; count of bases not matched to a gene: 9. Written as DNA, the CDR3 is TGTGCCAGCAGCACAAGACTAGCGGGGAAACGGGAGCTGTTTTTT. This gives the protein CASSTRLAGKRELFF. The variable domain in full, completed from reference TRBV2 and TRBJ2-2, reads EPEVTQTPSHQVTQMGQEVILRCVPISNHLYFYWYRQILGQKVEFLVSFYNNEISEKSEIFDDQFSVERPDGSNFTLKIRSTKLEDSAMYFCASSTRLAGKRELFFGEGSRLTVL.

The V and J genes are TRBV28 and TRBJ2-7, with D perhaps TRBD1 (6 bases). This CDR3 region has 15 residues. The germline V and J ends were trimmed by 4 bases and 2 bases, with 15 bases remaining between them. CDR1 is MDHEN, CDR2 SYDVKM, per germline. This CDR3 is CASSSIAGDPYEQYF. The CDR3 DNA sequence: TGTGCCAGCAGTTCGATCGCAGGGGACCCCTACGAGCAGTACTTC.